This T cell receptor beta chain is from a study of cytomegalovirus exposure and HLA in healthy donors. Primers included in the PCR were 60 Vbeta and 13 Jbeta primers. Data came from immunoSEQ multiplex PCR; TCRdb stores just in-frame clones and leaves some out. The sample has some 120,000 clones; approximately 74% are singletons. Sequences were obtained from PBMCs. The source is a middle-aged man in good health and CMV-seropositive.

CDR3 protein: CASGTGLLDTGELFF. CDR3 sequence (DNA): TGTGCTAGTGGGACAGGCCTATTGGACACCGGGGAGCTGTTTTTT. The chain links TRBV12-5 to TRBJ2-2; D is perhaps TRBD1 (6 bases). Trimming left V 6 bases short and J 3 bases short, with 14 bases between. Germline V gene data show CDR1 as LGHNT and CDR2 as FRNRAP. The length of the CDR3 is 15 residues.